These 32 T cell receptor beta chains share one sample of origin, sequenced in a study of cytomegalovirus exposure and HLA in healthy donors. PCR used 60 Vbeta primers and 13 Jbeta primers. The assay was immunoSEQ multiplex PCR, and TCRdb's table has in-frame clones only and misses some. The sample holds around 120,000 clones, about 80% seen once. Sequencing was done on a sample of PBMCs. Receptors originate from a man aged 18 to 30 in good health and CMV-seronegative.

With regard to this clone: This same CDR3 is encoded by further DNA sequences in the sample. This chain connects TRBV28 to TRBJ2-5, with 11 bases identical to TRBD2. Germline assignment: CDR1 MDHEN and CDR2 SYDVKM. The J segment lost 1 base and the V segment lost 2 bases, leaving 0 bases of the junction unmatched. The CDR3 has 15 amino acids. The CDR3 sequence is CASSLTSGGQETQYF. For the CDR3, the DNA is TGTGCCAGCAGTTTAACTAGCGGGGGCCAAGAGACCCAGTACTTC.

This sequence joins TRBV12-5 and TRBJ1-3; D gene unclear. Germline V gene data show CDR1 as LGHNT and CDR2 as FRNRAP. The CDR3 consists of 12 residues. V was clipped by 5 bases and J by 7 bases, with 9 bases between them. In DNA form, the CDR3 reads TGTGCTAGTGGTCCATCGGGGAACACCATATATTTT. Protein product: CASGPSGNTIYF. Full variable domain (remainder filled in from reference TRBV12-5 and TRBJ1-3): DARVTQTPRHKVTEMGQEVTMRCQPILGHNTVFWYRQTMMQGLELLAYFRNRAPLDDSGMPKDRFSAEMPDATLATLKIQPSEPRDSAVYFCASGPSGNTIYFGEGSWLTVV.

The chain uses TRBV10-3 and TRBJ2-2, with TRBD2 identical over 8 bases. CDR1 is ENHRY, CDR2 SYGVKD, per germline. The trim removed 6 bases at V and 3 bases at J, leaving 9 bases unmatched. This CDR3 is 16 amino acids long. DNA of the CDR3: TGTGCCATCAGGACTCTGGTAGCGGGGTACACCGGGGAGCTGTTTTTT. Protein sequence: CAIRTLVAGYTGELFF.

Here the CDR3 DNA reads TGTGCCATGCGGCGAGGGGGCGCGTGGACCGGGGAGCTGTTTTTT. It is translated as CAMRRGGAWTGELFF. This rearrangement joins TRBV5-4 to TRBJ2-2, with 7 bases that match TRBD1. J was trimmed by 5 bases and V by 9 bases; bases with no gene match: 13. This CDR3 region has 15 residues. Germline CDR1 reads SGHNT; CDR2 reads YYREEE (reference sequence). Supplemented by reference TRBV5-4 and TRBJ2-2, the full variable domain reads ETGVTQSPTHLIKTRGQQVTLRCSSQSGHNTVSWYQQALGQGPQFIFQYYREEENGRGNFPPRFSGLQFPNYSSELNVNALELDDSALYLCAMRRGGAWTGELFFGEGSRLTVL.

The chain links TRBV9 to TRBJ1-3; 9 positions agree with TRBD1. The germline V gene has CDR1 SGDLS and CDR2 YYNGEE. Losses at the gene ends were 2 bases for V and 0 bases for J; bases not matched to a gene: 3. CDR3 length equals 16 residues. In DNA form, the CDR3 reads TGTGCCAGCAGCGTTGACAGGGGGTTCTCTGGAAACACCATATATTTT. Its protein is CASSVDRGFSGNTIYF.

The CDR3 here is CASSELQGADTQYF. The CDR3 coding sequence is TGTGCCAGCAGTGAACTCCAGGGGGCAGATACGCAGTATTTT. The chain recombines TRBV5-4 with TRBJ2-3; 7 bases map to TRBD1. This CDR3 is 14 amino acids long. Per germline, CDR1 SGHNT and CDR2 YYREEE (reference sequence). Trimming cost V 5 bases and J 4 bases; bases outside gene matches: 7.

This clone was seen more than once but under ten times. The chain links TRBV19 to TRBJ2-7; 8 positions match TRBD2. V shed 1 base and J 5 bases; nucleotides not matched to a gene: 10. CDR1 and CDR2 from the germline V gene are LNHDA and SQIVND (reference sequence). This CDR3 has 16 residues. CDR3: CASSIVVGGATNEQYF. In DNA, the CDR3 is TGTGCCAGTAGTATAGTTGTCGGGGGGGCCACCAACGAGCAGTACTTC.

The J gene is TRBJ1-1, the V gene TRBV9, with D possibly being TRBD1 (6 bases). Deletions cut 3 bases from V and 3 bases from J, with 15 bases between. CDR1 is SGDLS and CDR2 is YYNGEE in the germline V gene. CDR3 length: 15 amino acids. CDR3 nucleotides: TGTGCCAGCAGCGCCAAAGAACAGGGATACACTGAAGCTTTCTTT. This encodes CASSAKEQGYTEAFF.

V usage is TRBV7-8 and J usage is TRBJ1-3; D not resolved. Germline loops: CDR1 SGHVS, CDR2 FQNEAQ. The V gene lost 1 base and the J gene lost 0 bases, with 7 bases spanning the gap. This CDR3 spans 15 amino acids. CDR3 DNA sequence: TGTGCCAGCAGCTTAGGGGCAGCCTCTGGAAACACCATATATTTT. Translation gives CASSLGAASGNTIYF. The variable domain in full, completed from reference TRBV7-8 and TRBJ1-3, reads GAGVSQSPRYKVAKRGQDVALRCDPISGHVSLFWYQQALGQGPEFLTYFQNEAQLDKSGLPSDRFFAERPEGSVSTLKIQRTQQEDSAVYLCASSLGAASGNTIYFGEGSWLTVV.

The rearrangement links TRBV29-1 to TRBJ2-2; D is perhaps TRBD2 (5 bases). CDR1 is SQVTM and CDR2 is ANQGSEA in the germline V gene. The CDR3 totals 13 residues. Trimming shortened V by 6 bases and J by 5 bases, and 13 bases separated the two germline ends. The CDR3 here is CSVSGFWTGELFF. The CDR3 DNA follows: TGCAGCGTCAGCGGCTTCTGGACCGGGGAGCTGTTTTTT.

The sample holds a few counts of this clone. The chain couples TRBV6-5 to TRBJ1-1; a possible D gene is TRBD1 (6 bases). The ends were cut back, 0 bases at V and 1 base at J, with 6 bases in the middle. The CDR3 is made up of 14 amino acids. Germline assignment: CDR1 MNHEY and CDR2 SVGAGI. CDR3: CASSYSGANTEAFF. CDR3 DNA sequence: TGTGCCAGCAGTTACTCGGGGGCGAACACTGAAGCTTTCTTT.

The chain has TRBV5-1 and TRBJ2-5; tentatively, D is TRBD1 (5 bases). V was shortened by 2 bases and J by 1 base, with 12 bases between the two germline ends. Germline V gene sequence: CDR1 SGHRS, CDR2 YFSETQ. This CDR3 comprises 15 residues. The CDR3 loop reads CASSFLVGAQETQYF. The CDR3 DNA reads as TGCGCCAGCAGCTTCTTGGTTGGGGCCCAAGAGACCCAGTACTTC.

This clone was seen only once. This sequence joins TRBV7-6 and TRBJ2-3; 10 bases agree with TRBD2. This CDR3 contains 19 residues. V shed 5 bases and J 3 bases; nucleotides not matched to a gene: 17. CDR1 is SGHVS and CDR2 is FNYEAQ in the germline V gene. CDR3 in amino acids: CASSPNWLAGALGTDTQYF. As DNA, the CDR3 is TGTGCCAGCAGCCCGAACTGGCTAGCGGGGGCTCTGGGAACAGATACGCAGTATTTT.

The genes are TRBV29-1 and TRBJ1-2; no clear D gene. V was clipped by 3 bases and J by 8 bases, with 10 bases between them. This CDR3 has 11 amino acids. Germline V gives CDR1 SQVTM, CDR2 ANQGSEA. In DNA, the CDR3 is TGCAGCGTTGATAAAGGGAGGGGCTACACCTTC. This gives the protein CSVDKGRGYTF.

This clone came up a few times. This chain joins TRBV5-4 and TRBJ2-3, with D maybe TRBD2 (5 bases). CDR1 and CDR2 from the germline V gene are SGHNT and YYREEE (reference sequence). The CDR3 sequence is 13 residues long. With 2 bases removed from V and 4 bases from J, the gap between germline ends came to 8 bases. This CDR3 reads CASSFRGPDTQYF. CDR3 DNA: TGTGCCAGCAGCTTCCGCGGGCCAGATACGCAGTATTTT.

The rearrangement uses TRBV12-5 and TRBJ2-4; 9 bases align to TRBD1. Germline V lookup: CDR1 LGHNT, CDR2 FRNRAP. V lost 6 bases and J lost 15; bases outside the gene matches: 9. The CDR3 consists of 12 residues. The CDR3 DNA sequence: TGTGCTAGTGGCTCCGGGACAGGGAGGATGTACTTC. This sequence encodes CASGSGTGRMYF.

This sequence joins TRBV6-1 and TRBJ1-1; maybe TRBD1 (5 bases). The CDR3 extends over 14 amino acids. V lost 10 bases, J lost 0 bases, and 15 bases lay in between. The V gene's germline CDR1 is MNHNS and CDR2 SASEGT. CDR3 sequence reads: CAIRDPGLNTEAFF. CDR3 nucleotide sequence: TGTGCCATCAGGGATCCGGGGTTGAACACTGAAGCTTTCTTT.

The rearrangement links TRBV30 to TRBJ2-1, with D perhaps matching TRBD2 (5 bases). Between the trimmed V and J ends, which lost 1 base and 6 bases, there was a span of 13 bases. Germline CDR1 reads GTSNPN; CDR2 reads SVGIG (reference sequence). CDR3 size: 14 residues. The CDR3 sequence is CAWSGAKLGNEQFF. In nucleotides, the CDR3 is TGTGCCTGGAGTGGGGCTAAACTAGGCAATGAGCAGTTCTTC.

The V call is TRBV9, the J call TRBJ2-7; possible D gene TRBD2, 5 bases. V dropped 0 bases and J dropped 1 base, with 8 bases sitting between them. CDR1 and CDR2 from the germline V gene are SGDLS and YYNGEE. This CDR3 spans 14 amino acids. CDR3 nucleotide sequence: TGTGCCAGCAGCGTAGGAGCGGAGTCCTACGAGCAGTACTTC. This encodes CASSVGAESYEQYF.

CDR3 in amino acids: CASSISGVKSYEAFF. DNA for the CDR3: TGTGCCAGTAGTATATCGGGGGTTAAGTCCTACGAAGCTTTCTTT. This chain connects TRBV19 to TRBJ1-1; weak D call: TRBD1 (5 bases). The V gene's germline CDR1 is LNHDA and CDR2 SQIVND (reference sequence). CDR3 length equals 15 residues. Trimming shortened V by 2 bases and J by 8 bases, and 18 bases separated the two germline ends.

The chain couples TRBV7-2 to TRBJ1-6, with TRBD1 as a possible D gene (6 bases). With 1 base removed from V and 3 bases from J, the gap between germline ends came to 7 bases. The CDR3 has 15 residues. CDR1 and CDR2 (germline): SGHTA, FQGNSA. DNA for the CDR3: TGTGCCAGCAGCTTAGAACAGGGCTATAATTCACCCCTCCACTTT. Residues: CASSLEQGYNSPLHF.

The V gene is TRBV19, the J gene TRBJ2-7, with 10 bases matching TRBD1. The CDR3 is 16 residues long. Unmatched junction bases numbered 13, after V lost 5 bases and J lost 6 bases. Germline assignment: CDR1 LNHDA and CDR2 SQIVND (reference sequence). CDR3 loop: CASSLRLGQGNTEQYF. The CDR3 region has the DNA TGTGCCAGTAGTCTTAGGCTGGGACAGGGGAATACCGAGCAGTACTTC.

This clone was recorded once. The CDR3 is CSALTMPGHPYEQYF. In DNA form, the CDR3 reads TGCAGCGCCCTAACAATGCCCGGACATCCCTACGAGCAGTACTTC. The J gene is TRBJ2-5, the V gene TRBV29-1; weak D call: TRBD1 (5 bases). The DNA matches TRBJ2-7 better at its end, which makes the J call doubtful. The CDR3 totals 15 residues. Germline V gene sequence: CDR1 SQVTM, CDR2 ANQGSEA.

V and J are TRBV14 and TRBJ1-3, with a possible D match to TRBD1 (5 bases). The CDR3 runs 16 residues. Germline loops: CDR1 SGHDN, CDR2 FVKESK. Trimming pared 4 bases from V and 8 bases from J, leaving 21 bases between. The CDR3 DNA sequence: TGTGCCAGCAGCCGTTACCGGGGTTTTTCGGGGGACACCATATATTTT. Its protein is CASSRYRGFSGDTIYF.

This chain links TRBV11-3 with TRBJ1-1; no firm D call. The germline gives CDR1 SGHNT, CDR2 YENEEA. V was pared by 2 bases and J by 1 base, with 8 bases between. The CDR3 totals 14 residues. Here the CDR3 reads CASSLSTANTEAFF. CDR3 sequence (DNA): TGTGCCAGCAGCTTATCAACAGCGAACACTGAAGCTTTCTTT. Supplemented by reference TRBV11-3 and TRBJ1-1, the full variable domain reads EAGVVQSPRYKIIEKKQPVAFWCNPISGHNTLYWYLQNLGQGPELLIRYENEEAVDDSQLPKDRFSAERLKGVDSTLKIQPAELGDSAVYLCASSLSTANTEAFFGQGTRLTVV.

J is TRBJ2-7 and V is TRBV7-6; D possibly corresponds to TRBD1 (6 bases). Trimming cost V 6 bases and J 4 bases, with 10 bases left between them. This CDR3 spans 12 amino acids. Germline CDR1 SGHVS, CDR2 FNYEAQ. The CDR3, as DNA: TGTGCCAGCAGGACAGGTAGTTACGAGCAGTACTTC. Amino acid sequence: CASRTGSYEQYF.

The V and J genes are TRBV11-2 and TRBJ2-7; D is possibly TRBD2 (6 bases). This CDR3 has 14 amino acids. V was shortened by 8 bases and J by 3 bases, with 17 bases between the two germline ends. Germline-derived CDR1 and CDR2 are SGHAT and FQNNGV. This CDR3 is CASSTAGNRYEQYF. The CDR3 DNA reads TGTGCCAGCTCTACGGCGGGGAACCGCTACGAGCAGTACTTC.

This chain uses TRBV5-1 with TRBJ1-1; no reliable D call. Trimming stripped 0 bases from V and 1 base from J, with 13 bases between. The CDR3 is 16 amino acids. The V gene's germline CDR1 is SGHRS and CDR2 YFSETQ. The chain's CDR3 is CASSLESLTRNTEAFF. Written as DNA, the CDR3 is TGCGCCAGCAGCTTGGAGTCGTTGACACGGAACACTGAAGCTTTCTTT.

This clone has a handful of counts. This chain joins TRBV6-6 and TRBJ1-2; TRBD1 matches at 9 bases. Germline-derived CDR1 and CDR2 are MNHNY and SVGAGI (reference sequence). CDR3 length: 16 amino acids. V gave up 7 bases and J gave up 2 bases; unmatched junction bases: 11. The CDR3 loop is CASTTPRDRENYGYTF. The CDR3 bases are TGTGCCAGCACCACCCCCCGGGACAGGGAAAACTATGGCTACACCTTC.

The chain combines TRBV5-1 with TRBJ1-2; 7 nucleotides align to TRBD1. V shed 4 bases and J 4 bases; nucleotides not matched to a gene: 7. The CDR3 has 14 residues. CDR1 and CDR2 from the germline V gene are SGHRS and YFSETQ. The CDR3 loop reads CASSGDREFYGYTF. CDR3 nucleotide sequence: TGCGCCAGCAGCGGAGACAGGGAATTCTATGGCTACACCTTC.

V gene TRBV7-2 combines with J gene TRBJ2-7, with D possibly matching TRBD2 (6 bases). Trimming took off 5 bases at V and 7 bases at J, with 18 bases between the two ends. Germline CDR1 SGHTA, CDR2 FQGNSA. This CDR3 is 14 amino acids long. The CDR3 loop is CASSPGGISREQYF. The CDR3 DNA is TGTGCCAGCAGCCCCGGAGGGATTTCGAGGGAGCAGTACTTC.

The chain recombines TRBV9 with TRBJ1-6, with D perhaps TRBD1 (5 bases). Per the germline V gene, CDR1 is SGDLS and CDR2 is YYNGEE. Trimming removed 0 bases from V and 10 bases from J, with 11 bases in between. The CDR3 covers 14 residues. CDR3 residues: CASSVDGGGSPLHF. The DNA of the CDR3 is TGTGCCAGCAGCGTAGATGGGGGAGGCTCACCCCTCCACTTT.